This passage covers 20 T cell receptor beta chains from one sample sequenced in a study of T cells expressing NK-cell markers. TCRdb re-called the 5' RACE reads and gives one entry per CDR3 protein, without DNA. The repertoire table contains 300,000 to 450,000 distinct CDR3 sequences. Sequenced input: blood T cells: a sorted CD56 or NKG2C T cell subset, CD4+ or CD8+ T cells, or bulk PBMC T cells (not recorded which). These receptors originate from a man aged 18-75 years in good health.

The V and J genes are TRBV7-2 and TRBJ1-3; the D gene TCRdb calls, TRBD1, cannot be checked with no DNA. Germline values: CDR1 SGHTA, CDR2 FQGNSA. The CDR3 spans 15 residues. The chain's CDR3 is CASSHDRGPGNTIYF.

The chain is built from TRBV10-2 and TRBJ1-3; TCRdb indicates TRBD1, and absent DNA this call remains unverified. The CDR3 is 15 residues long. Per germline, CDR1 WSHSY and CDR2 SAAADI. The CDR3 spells CASAPGLATGNTIYF.

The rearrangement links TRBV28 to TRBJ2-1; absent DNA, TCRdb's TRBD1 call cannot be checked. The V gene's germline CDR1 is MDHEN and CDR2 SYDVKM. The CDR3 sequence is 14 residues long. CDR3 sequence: CASTPGGSTNEQFF.

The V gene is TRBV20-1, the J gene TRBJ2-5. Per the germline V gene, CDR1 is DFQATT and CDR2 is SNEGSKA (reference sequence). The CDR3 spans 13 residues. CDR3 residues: CSPGDSQQETQYF.

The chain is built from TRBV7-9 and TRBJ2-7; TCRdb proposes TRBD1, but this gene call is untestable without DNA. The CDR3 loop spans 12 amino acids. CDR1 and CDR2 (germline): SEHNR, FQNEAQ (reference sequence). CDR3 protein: CASSLPGQSRYF.

CDR3 in amino acids: CASSLTTASSYEQYF. V gene TRBV7-9 combines with J gene TRBJ2-7. Germline V gene sequence: CDR1 SEHNR, CDR2 FQNEAQ (reference sequence). The CDR3 is 15 residues long.

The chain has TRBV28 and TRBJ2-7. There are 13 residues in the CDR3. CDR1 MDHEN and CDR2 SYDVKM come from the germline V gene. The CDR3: CASSLRPVGEQYF.

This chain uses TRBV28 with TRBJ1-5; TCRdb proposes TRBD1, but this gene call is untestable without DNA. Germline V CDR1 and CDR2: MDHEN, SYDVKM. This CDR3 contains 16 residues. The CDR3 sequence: CASSFFLLEGAQPQHF.

CDR3 in amino acids: CASSAPQGEEIPRNIQYF. V gene TRBV7-7 combines with J gene TRBJ2-4; TCRdb's D call of TRBD1 is untestable without DNA. Germline CDR1 SSHAT, CDR2 FNYEAQ (reference sequence). There are 18 residues in the CDR3. The full variable domain, with the rest looked up from reference TRBV7-7 and TRBJ2-4, is GAGVSQSPRYKVTKRGQDVTLRCDPISSHATLYWYQQALGQGPEFLTYFNYEAQPDKSGLPSDRFSAERPEGSISTLTIQRTEQRDSAMYRCASSAPQGEEIPRNIQYFGAGTRLSVL.

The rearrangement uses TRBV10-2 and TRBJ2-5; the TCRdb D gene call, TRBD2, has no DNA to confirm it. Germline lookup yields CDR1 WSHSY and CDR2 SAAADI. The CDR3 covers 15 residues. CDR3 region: CASRASGGGVETQYF.

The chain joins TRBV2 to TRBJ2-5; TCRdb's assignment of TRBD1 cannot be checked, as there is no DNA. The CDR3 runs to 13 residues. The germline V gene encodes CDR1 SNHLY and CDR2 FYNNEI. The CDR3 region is CASSEEGYRTQYF.

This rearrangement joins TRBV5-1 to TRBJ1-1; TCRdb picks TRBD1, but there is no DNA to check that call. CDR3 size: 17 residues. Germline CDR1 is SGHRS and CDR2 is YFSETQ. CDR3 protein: CASSSGPGTGMNTEAFF.

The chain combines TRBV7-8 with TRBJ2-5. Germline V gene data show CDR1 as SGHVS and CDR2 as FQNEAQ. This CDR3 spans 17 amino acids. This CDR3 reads CASSSNKGVVYQETQYF.

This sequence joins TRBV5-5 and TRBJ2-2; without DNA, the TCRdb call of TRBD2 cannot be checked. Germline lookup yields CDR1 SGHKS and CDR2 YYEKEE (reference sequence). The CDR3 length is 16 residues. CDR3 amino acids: CASSLEPVPNTGELFF.

CDR3 region: CASRRLTSGGISYEQYF. The chain uses TRBV6-5 and TRBJ2-7; TCRdb proposes TRBD2, but this gene call is untestable without DNA. Germline CDR1 MNHEY, CDR2 SVGAGI. This CDR3 has 17 residues.

The CDR3 is CASSLRVPSGETQYF. The chain links TRBV6-5 to TRBJ2-5; TCRdb picks TRBD2, but there is no DNA to check that call. Germline values: CDR1 MNHEY, CDR2 SVGAGI. This CDR3 spans 15 amino acids.

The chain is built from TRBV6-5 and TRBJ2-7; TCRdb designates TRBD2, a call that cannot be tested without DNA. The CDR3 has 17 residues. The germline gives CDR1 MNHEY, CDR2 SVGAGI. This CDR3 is CASSYSMWAGGTREQYF.

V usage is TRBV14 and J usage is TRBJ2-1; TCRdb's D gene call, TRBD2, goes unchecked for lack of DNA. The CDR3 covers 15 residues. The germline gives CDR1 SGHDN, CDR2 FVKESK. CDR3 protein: CASSQRLAGVGEQFF.

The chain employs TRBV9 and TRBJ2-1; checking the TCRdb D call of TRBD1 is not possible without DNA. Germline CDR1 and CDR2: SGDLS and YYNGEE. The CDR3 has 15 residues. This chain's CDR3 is CASSPVGGDIGEQFF.

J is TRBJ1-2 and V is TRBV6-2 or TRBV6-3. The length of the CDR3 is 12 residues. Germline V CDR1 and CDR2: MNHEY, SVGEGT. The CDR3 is CASSFAVYGYTF.